This T cell receptor beta chain was captured in a study of blood T cell repertoires in COVID-19. Germline CDR1 SGHNT, CDR2 YYREEE (reference sequence). This CDR3 is 17 amino acids long. The ends were cut back, 0 bases at V and 2 bases at J, with 16 bases in the middle. As handled by the study authors: For nucleated cells, counts were estimated from reference gene primer amplification. The table came from immunoSEQ multiplex PCR; TCRdb's copy has only in-frame clones and leaves some out. V and J calls plus clone size are reproduced from that table; the DNA served to infer D and trimming. The sample comprises 230,000 or so clones, roughly 87% of which are singletons, and roughly 5% rests with the top ten.

The chain uses TRBV5-4 and TRBJ2-3; tentatively, D is TRBD2 (5 bases). The TCR was taken from a woman between 35 and 50 years old who had recovered from COVID-19. Sequenced: peripheral blood. CDR3 protein: CASSLGGWGANTDTQYF. The DNA of the CDR3 is TGTGCCAGCAGCTTGGGAGGGTGGGGTGCGAACACAGATACGCAGTATTTT.